This is a list of T cell receptor beta chains from one sample in a study of T-cell reconstitution after alpha-beta-depleted transplantation in children. TCRdb processed the PCR reads anew with MiXCR; each CDR3 protein has one entry. The sample contains about 980,000 distinct CDR3 sequences, about 30% of which appear only once. This specimen was PBMCs, mostly from graft donor cells, taken 360 days after TCRalphabeta/CD19-depleted stem cell transplant. These receptors all stem from a boy in the first two years of life who had a stem cell transplant for SCID, so the T cells may come from the graft donor. CDR3s include the opening cysteine and the closing phenylalanine or tryptophan. Fields, in order: J gene, CDR3 length, V gene, clone size, D gene, CDR3 DNA, CDR3 protein. D genes are given only for firm matches. Clone size is shown for a subset of rows, as once, few, many or a class of expanded clone.

TRBJ2-5,12,TRBV20-1,NA,NA,TGCACCGGGACGGCAGGGAGGGAGACCCAGTACTTC,CTGTAGRETQYF
TRBJ2-5,13,TRBV9,few,NA,TGTGCCAGCAGCGTAGACCCGTGGAAGACCCAGTACTTC,CASSVDPWKTQYF
TRBJ2-1,18,TRBV10-2,NA,TRBD2,TGCGCCAGCAGTGAGAGGCTTAGCGGGAGGTCCCAGGGCAATGAGCAGTTCTTC,CASSERLSGRSQGNEQFF
TRBJ1-3,13,TRBV10-3,NA,NA,TGTGCCATCAGTGAGTCCCTCGGGAACACCATATATTTT,CAISESLGNTIYF
TRBJ2-3,17,TRBV18,NA,TRBD2,TGTGCCAGCTCACCTTCGATAGGGAGGGGAGGCACAGATACGCAGTATTTT,CASSPSIGRGGTDTQYF
TRBJ2-2,12,TRBV5-6,many,NA,TGTGCCAGCAGCCGGGACCGCGGGGAGCTGTTTTTT,CASSRDRGELFF
TRBJ2-6,19,TRBV7-3,few,TRBD2,TGTGCCAGCAGCTTATACAGCGGGGGAGATCCCTCTGGGGCCAACGTCCTGACTTTC,CASSLYSGGDPSGANVLTF
TRBJ1-2,14,TRBV7-8,NA,NA,TGTGCCAGCAGCTCGCAGACATCTAACTATGGCTACACCTTC,CASSSQTSNYGYTF
TRBJ2-1,16,TRBV2,few,TRBD1,TGTGCCAGCAGTGAGGGACAGGGGGCTGGCTACAATGAGCAGTTCTTC,CASSEGQGAGYNEQFF
TRBJ1-1,15,TRBV28,many,TRBD1,TGTGCCAGCAGTTTGTCGGACAGGGGGCGACGGGAAGCTTTCTTT,CASSLSDRGRREAFF
TRBJ2-5,14,TRBV4-1,few,NA,TGCGCCAGCAGCCAAGGGAGGATGGAGGAGACCCAGTACTTC,CASSQGRMEETQYF
TRBJ1-1,15,TRBV12-3/TRBV12-4,few,TRBD1,TGTGCCAGCAGGAGGACAGGGGCGAAGAACACTGAAGCTTTCTTT,CASRRTGAKNTEAFF
TRBJ2-1,16,TRBV29-1,many,NA,TGCAGCTCCTTGAAGTTGGGGGGCCCAGGGGGGAATGAGCAGTTCTTC,CSSLKLGGPGGNEQFF
TRBJ2-7,14,TRBV5-5,few,TRBD1,TGTGCCAGCAGCTTGCCACAGGGGGGCTACGAGCAGTACTTC,CASSLPQGGYEQYF
TRBJ1-4,14,TRBV6-1,few,TRBD1,TGTGCCAGCGACCCGGGACAGCTTAATGAAAAACTGTTTTTT,CASDPGQLNEKLFF
TRBJ2-5,14,TRBV20-1,NA,NA,TGCAGTGCTAGAGAGGGGAACCCGGAGGAGACCCAGTACTTC,CSAREGNPEETQYF
TRBJ2-5,14,TRBV5-1,NA,NA,TGCGCCAGCAGCTTGGAGCCTAAGCAAGAGACCCAGTACTTC,CASSLEPKQETQYF
TRBJ2-6,17,TRBV15,NA,TRBD1,TGTGCCACCAGCAGAGCCGGGACAGGGACTGGGGCCAACGTCCTGACTTTC,CATSRAGTGTGANVLTF
TRBJ2-5,15,TRBV15,NA,NA,TGTGCCACCAGCAGCCATACTTCGGACCAAGAGACCCAGTACTTC,CATSSHTSDQETQYF
TRBJ2-2,18,TRBV24-1,NA,NA,TGTGCCACCAGTGATTCCCGCGGCAGGGCCCTCGGAACCGGGGAGCTGTTTTTT,CATSDSRGRALGTGELFF
TRBJ2-1,15,TRBV10-3,NA,NA,TGTGCCATCAGTGAAACCCTGCCGACCTACAATGAGCAGTTCTTC,CAISETLPTYNEQFF
TRBJ1-1,15,TRBV6-1,few,NA,TGTGCCAGCACCTTACGAAGGTTAACGAACACTGAAGCTTTCTTT,CASTLRRLTNTEAFF
TRBJ2-1,15,TRBV5-1,few,NA,TGCGCCAGCAGCGGGGGACTTGGCTGGTTGGATGAGCAGTTCTTC,CASSGGLGWLDEQFF
TRBJ2-5,15,TRBV24-1,NA,TRBD2,TGTGCCACCAGTGAACTAGCGGGGGGCAAAGAGACCCAGTACTTC,CATSELAGGKETQYF
TRBJ2-2,13,TRBV29-1,few,NA,TGCAGCGTTGGGAGCAGCCACACCGGGGAGCTGTTTTTT,CSVGSSHTGELFF
TRBJ2-5,15,TRBV4-1,few,NA,TGCGCCAGCAGCCAAGACCACAGGGTGGTGGGGACCCAGTACTTC,CASSQDHRVVGTQYF
TRBJ2-7,15,TRBV6-2/TRBV6-3,many,NA,TGTGCCAGCAGTCGCGGGATAGGAAAGCCCTACGAGCAGTACTTC,CASSRGIGKPYEQYF
TRBJ2-7,15,TRBV5-5,NA,NA,TGTGCCAGCAGCTTAAAGGGGACGGTAGCCTACGAGCAGTACTTC,CASSLKGTVAYEQYF
TRBJ1-1,14,TRBV6-5,NA,NA,TGTGCCAGCAGTTCCACTCCCATGAACACTGAAGCTTTCTTT,CASSSTPMNTEAFF
TRBJ2-3,15,TRBV7-3,NA,NA,TGTGCCAGCAGCTTAACGGGTTTTAGCACAGATACGCAGTATTTT,CASSLTGFSTDTQYF
TRBJ2-7,14,TRBV20-1,few,NA,TGCAGTGCTAGCGAAGACATAACCTCCTACGAGCAGTACTTC,CSASEDITSYEQYF
TRBJ2-7,15,TRBV28,NA,NA,TGTGCCAGCAGTTTAACGTGGGGGAGCTCCTACGAGCAGTACTTC,CASSLTWGSSYEQYF
TRBJ2-1,11,TRBV29-1,few,NA,TGCAGCGTTGGACAGAACAATGAGCAGTTCTTC,CSVGQNNEQFF
TRBJ2-3,13,TRBV7-2,NA,NA,TGTGCCAGCAGCCCACCTGCAATAGATACGCAGTATTTT,CASSPPAIDTQYF
TRBJ2-5,15,TRBV6-1,few,TRBD1,TGTGCCAGCAGTGAGGCCCCAGGGGGCGGAGAGACCCAGTACTTC,CASSEAPGGGETQYF
TRBJ1-1,12,TRBV5-1,NA,NA,TGCGCCAGCAGCTCGTCGGGGCCTGAAGCTTTCTTT,CASSSSGPEAFF
TRBJ1-3,17,TRBV12-3/TRBV12-4,few,NA,TGTGCCAGCAGTTACGGCAGGGCACAACGCTCTGGAAACACCATATATTTT,CASSYGRAQRSGNTIYF
TRBJ1-5,14,TRBV12-3/TRBV12-4,many,TRBD1,TGTGCCAGCAGTTTGGGACAGCCCAATCAGCCCCAGCATTTT,CASSLGQPNQPQHF
TRBJ2-2,17,TRBV4-1,NA,TRBD2,TGCGCCAGCAGCCCCGGACTAGCGGGGCTGAACACCGGGGAGCTGTTTTTT,CASSPGLAGLNTGELFF
TRBJ2-1,17,TRBV4-1,few,TRBD1,TGCGCCAGCAGCCAAGTGGGGGTAGACAGGGTTCGGGATGAGCAGTTCTTC,CASSQVGVDRVRDEQFF
TRBJ2-7,15,TRBV2,NA,TRBD2,TGTGCCAGCAGTGAAGGGACTAGCGGGGGGTACGAGCAGTACTTC,CASSEGTSGGYEQYF
TRBJ2-7,15,TRBV20-1,NA,NA,TGCAGTGCTAGCCGCACTAAGGGGAGATCCTACGAGCAGTACTTC,CSASRTKGRSYEQYF
TRBJ1-5,14,TRBV3-1,NA,NA,TGTGCCAGCAGCCAGGGGTATAGCAATCAGCCCCGGCATTTT,CASSQGYSNQPRHF